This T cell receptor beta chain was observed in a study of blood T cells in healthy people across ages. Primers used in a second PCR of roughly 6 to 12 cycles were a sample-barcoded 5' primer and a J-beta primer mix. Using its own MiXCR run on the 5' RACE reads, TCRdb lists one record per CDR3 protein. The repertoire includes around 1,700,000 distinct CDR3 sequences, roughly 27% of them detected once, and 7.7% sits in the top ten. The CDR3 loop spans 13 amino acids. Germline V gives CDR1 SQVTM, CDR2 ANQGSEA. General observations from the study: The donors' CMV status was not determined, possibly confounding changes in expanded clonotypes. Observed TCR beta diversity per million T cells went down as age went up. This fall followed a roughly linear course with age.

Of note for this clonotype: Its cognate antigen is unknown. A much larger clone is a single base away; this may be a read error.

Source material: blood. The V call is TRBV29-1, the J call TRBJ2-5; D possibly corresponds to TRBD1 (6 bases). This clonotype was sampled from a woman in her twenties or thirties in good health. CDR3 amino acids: CGVQTGLRETQYF. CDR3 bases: TGCGGCGTTCAAACAGGGCTACGGGAGACCCAGTACTTC.